The text below deals with one T cell receptor beta chain. The data belong to a study of blood T cell repertoires in COVID-19. Overall study: The United States, Italy and Spain provided the acute and convalescent COVID-19 samples. Sources were T cells, B-cell-depleted T cells, or PBMCs; the material itself was cDNA or gDNA.

The germline V gene has CDR1 MGHRA and CDR2 YSYEKL. The CDR3 runs to 13 residues. V lost 1 base, J lost 6 bases, and 10 bases lay in between. Authors' analysis steps: Amplification of reference gene primers was used by the study to estimate nucleated cell counts. Repertoires were generated with immunoSEQ multiplex PCR, while TCRdb's copy carries only in-frame clones and drops some. The D gene and trimming were derived from the DNA, and the V and J assignments and clone size from that table. Of 25,000 to 35,000 clones in the sample, around 77% were seen once. The sequence came from a woman aged 65 to 85 with active or convalescent COVID-19. The gene calls are TRBV4-1 and TRBJ2-7; TRBD2 is a possible D gene (5 bases). The specimen sequenced was peripheral blood. The CDR3 loop reads CASSQGEGTEQYF. The DNA for the CDR3 is TGCGCCAGCAGCCAAGGCGAGGGAACCGAGCAGTACTTC.